Sequencing of this T cell receptor (beta chain) was carried out in a study of T cells in Graves' hyperthyroidism and ophthalmopathy. Exclusion followed for patients with uncontrolled infection, other autoimmune disease, pregnancy or lactation. As to this clonotype: This may be a read error: a much more frequent sequence differs by one nucleotide. The conserved final phenylalanine or tryptophan is absent from the CDR3, which likely points to a read error.

Authors of the study amplified TCR beta CDR3 regions from RNA transcripts. HTBI primers drove first-round RT-PCR of the TCR CDR3. TCRdb fed the multiplex PCR reads into MiXCR, producing one record per CDR3 protein. Seen here are about 600,000 distinct CDR3 sequences, 12% to 15% observed once, and the top ten hold 6.5% to 9%. This CDR3 is 15 amino acids long. Germline values: CDR1 SGHTA, CDR2 FQGNSA. Trimming stripped 5 bases from V and 1 base from J, with 13 bases between. The source material was blood. This TCR was recovered from a woman younger than 35 with Graves' ophthalmopathy. The V call is TRBV7-2, the J call TRBJ2-3, with D unclear. CDR3 nucleotide sequence: TGTGCCAGCAGCCAAGAGGACGGAGGCACAGATACGCAGTATTCT. This translates into CASSQEDGGTDTQYS.